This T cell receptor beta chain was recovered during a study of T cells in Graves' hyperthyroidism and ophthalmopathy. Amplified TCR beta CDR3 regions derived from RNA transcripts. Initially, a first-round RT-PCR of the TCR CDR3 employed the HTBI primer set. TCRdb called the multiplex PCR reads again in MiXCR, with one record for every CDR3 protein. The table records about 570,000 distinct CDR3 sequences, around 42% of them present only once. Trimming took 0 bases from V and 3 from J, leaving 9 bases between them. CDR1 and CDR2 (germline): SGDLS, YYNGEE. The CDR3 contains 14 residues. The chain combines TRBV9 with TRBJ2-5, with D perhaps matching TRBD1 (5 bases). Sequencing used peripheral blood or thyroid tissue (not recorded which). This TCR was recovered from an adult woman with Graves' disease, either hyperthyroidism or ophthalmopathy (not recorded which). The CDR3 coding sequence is TGTGCCAGCAGCGTAGACGGCAGGGAAGAGACCCAGTACTTC. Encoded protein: CASSVDGREETQYF.